These T cell receptor beta chains were read from a single sample in a study of T cell changes during pregnancy in multiple sclerosis. Assay used: immunoSEQ multiplex PCR; TCRdb lists only in-frame clones, some missing. The sample consists of about 110,000 clones, 80% to 95% of them appearing once. This sample comprised peripheral blood, obtained in the third trimester of pregnancy. These TCRs come from a female donor in good health, enrolled as a control in a pregnancy study. CDR3s include the opening cysteine and the closing phenylalanine or tryptophan. The D gene is left open where the match is weak. Size tells how often a clone was seen (once, few, many) or the class of an expanded clone, and some rows leave it out.

D | J | V | size | length | CDR3 | DNA
- | TRBJ1-1 | TRBV9 | - | 15 | CASSVGPGEGSEAFF | TGTGCCAGCAGCGTAGGTCCAGGGGAGGGTTCTGAAGCTTTCTTT
TRBD1 | TRBJ2-1 | TRBV14 | - | 17 | CASSPPPQDRNYNEQFF | TGTGCCAGCAGTCCCCCCCCTCAGGACAGGAACTACAATGAGCAGTTCTTC
- | TRBJ2-3 | TRBV25-1 | - | 13 | CATKPQGTDTQYF | TGTGCCACCAAACCCCAGGGAACAGATACGCAGTATTTT
TRBD2 | TRBJ2-7 | TRBV9 | - | 15 | CASSRGTSETYEQYF | TGTGCCAGCAGCCGCGGGACTAGCGAAACCTACGAGCAGTACTTC
TRBD2 | TRBJ2-7 | TRBV7-3 | - | 16 | CASSESSTSSLYEQYF | TGTGCCAGCAGCGAGTCCTCGACTAGCTCTCTCTACGAGCAGTACTTC
TRBD2 | TRBJ2-3 | TRBV5-6 | - | 16 | CASSLELAGGTDTQYF | TGTGCCAGCAGCTTGGAACTAGCGGGGGGTACAGATACGCAGTATTTT
TRBD1 | TRBJ2-5 | TRBV7-2 | - | 15 | CASTQQTGIQETQYF | TGTGCCAGCACCCAGCAGACAGGGATTCAAGAGACCCAGTACTTC
- | TRBJ1-3 | TRBV9 | - | 16 | CASSVDPFGSGNTIYF | TGTGCCAGCAGCGTAGACCCCTTCGGCTCTGGAAACACCATATATTTT
- | TRBJ2-5 | TRBV6-1 | - | 15 | CASSEAGLFQETQYF | TGTGCCAGCAGTGAAGCCGGACTCTTCCAAGAGACCCAGTACTTC
- | TRBJ1-2 | TRBV30 | - | 13 | CAWSVQGRYGYTF | TGTGCCTGGAGTGTACAGGGCCGCTATGGCTACACCTTC
TRBD1 | TRBJ1-2 | TRBV23-1 | - | 16 | CASRTKRGTGLYGYTF | TGCGCCAGCAGGACGAAGAGGGGGACAGGACTCTATGGCTACACCTTC
- | TRBJ1-1 | TRBV7-2 | - | 15 | CASSLAAGVGTEAFF | TGTGCCAGCAGCTTAGCGGCAGGGGTCGGGACTGAAGCTTTCTTT
- | TRBJ2-2 | TRBV25-1 | - | 17 | CASSETNDSSNTGELFF | TGTGCCAGCAGTGAAACTAACGACAGCTCGAACACCGGGGAGCTGTTTTTT
TRBD1 | TRBJ2-7 | TRBV27 | - | 15 | CASSFWGQGAYEQYF | TGTGCCAGCAGTTTCTGGGGACAGGGGGCCTACGAGCAGTACTTC
- | TRBJ2-5 | TRBV11-3 | - | 13 | CASSLNRGETQYF | TGTGCCAGCAGCTTAAACCGGGGAGAGACCCAGTACTTC
- | TRBJ1-1 | TRBV5-1 | - | 14 | CASSLELGATEAFF | TGCGCCAGCAGCTTGGAGCTGGGGGCCACTGAAGCTTTCTTT
- | TRBJ1-2 | TRBV5-6 | - | 16 | CATFQRRGSFSYGYTF | TGTGCCACTTTTCAAAGGCGGGGTTCCTTTTCCTATGGCTACACCTTC
- | TRBJ2-5 | TRBV7-8 | - | 15 | CASSPSRGGEETQYF | TGTGCCAGCAGCCCGTCGAGGGGGGGCGAGGAGACCCAGTACTTC
- | TRBJ2-7 | TRBV5-1 | - | 16 | CASSLALPPGPSEQYF | TGCGCCAGCAGCTTAGCTTTACCGCCAGGGCCATCCGAGCAGTACTTC
TRBD1 | TRBJ2-7 | TRBV27 | - | 17 | CASSVDPGQGAAGDQYF | TGTGCCAGCAGTGTCGACCCGGGACAGGGGGCAGCCGGGGACCAGTACTTC
TRBD2 | TRBJ2-7 | TRBV2 | - | 17 | CASSAGTSGSSPYEQYF | TGTGCCAGCAGTGCCGGGACTAGCGGGAGCTCCCCCTACGAGCAGTACTTC
- | TRBJ2-1 | TRBV25-1 | - | 13 | CASSEGLPNEQFF | TGTGCCAGCAGTGAAGGACTACCCAATGAGCAGTTCTTC
- | TRBJ1-3 | TRBV7-8 | - | 15 | CASSKSGNTGNTIYF | TGTGCCAGCAGCAAATCGGGGAACACTGGAAACACCATATATTTT
TRBD2 | TRBJ2-1 | TRBV2 | - | 17 | CASRRGLAGGFANEQFF | TGTGCCAGCAGGAGGGGACTAGCGGGGGGGTTTGCCAATGAGCAGTTCTTC
- | TRBJ1-2 | TRBV7-8 | - | 17 | CASSLAPLAGANYGYTF | TGTGCCAGCAGCTTAGCGCCCTTGGCAGGCGCTAACTATGGCTACACCTTC
- | TRBJ1-2 | TRBV7-2 | once | 13 | CASREAAVSGYTF | TGTGCCAGCAGAGAAGCAGCGGTGAGTGGCTACACCTTC
TRBD2 | TRBJ2-1 | TRBV19 | - | 12 | CASSIREGEQFF | TGTGCCAGTAGTATAAGGGAGGGTGAGCAGTTCTTC
TRBD2 | TRBJ2-7 | TRBV18 | - | 14 | CASSVASGVYEQYF | TGTGCCAGCTCCGTAGCTAGCGGGGTCTACGAGCAGTACTTC
TRBD2 | TRBJ2-1 | TRBV4-3 | - | 17 | CASSQEGASGGGGEQFF | TGCGCCAGCAGCCAAGAGGGTGCTAGCGGGGGTGGGGGTGAGCAGTTCTTC
- | TRBJ2-7 | TRBV7-2 | - | 15 | CASSLGDGGLYEQYF | TGTGCCAGCAGCTTAGGGGACGGGGGGCTCTACGAGCAGTACTTC
TRBD2 | TRBJ2-1 | TRBV4-2 | - | 15 | CASSQDSGGANEQFF | TGTGCCAGCAGCCAAGATAGCGGGGGGGCCAATGAGCAGTTCTTC
- | TRBJ2-5 | TRBV7-3 | - | 13 | CASSQGVRETQYF | TGTGCCAGCAGCCAGGGCGTTCGGGAGACCCAGTACTTC
- | TRBJ1-2 | TRBV19 | - | 15 | CASSIVWQTNYGYTF | TGTGCCAGTAGTATAGTTTGGCAGACTAACTATGGCTACACCTTC
TRBD1 | TRBJ2-1 | TRBV19 | - | 17 | CASRTTGAPVAYNEQFF | TGTGCCAGTAGGACTACAGGGGCCCCCGTCGCCTACAATGAGCAGTTCTTC
- | TRBJ1-1 | TRBV5-6 | - | 13 | CASSLGRNTEAFF | TGTGCCAGCAGCTTGGGCAGGAACACTGAAGCTTTCTTT
- | TRBJ1-3 | TRBV7-2 | once | 16 | CASSPQPIGSGNTIYF | TGTGCCAGCAGCCCACAGCCAATTGGCTCTGGAAACACCATATATTTT
TRBD1 | TRBJ2-7 | TRBV6-5 | - | 12 | CASSYSTGEQYF | TGTGCCAGCAGTTACTCGACAGGGGAGCAGTACTTC
- | TRBJ1-4 | TRBV9 | - | 16 | CASSVGHTGTNEKLFF | TGTGCCAGCAGCGTAGGCCATACCGGGACAAATGAAAAACTGTTTTTT
- | TRBJ1-3 | TRBV14 | - | 12 | CASSQVQNTIYF | TGTGCCAGCAGCCAAGTTCAGAACACCATATATTTT
TRBD2 | TRBJ2-2 | TRBV7-8 | few | 16 | CASSLGLAGNTGELFF | TGTGCCAGCAGTTTAGGACTAGCGGGGAACACCGGGGAGCTGTTTTTT
TRBD2 | TRBJ2-3 | TRBV30 | - | 13 | CAWSLGRLDTQYF | TGTGCCTGGAGTCTCGGGAGGTTAGATACGCAGTATTTT
TRBD1 | TRBJ1-4 | TRBV4-2 | - | 16 | CASRPPDDRGSEKLFF | TGTGCCAGCAGGCCCCCCGACGACAGGGGAAGTGAAAAACTGTTTTTT
TRBD1 | TRBJ1-4 | TRBV30 | few | 13 | CAWSQGVREKLFF | TGTGCCTGGAGTCAGGGGGTTCGGGAAAAACTGTTTTTT